The clone carrying this T cell receptor beta chain occurred once. Its antigen is still unknown. The treatment denotes: some 19 received Ad26.COV2.S at low or high dose, single or two shots; about 5 received placebo; per-sample allocation not given. At day 63 after the first vaccine or placebo injection, samples were drawn. The donor's status was that of an adult aged 18-55 years in Boston. Vaccination used an Ad26 vector expressing Wuhan-strain SARS-CoV-2 spike. The sample is drawn from a study of Ad26.COV2.S vaccination and SARS-CoV-2 variants. Study information: Participants got Ad26.COV2.S intramuscularly, once or twice 56 days apart. Points from the study as a whole: Analyses of TCR breadth and depth may have underestimated total T cell responses.

Libraries were prepared by immunoSEQ multiplex PCR; TCRdb keeps only in-frame clonotypes and omits some of them. Among almost 400,000 clones listed, 75% to 90% were seen once. CDR3 size: 11 residues. CDR1 is GTSNPN, CDR2 SVGIG, per germline (reference sequence). V was pared by 5 bases and J by 6 bases, with 9 bases between. This sequence originates from a person aged 18-60 years who received the Ad26.COV2.S COVID-19 vaccine or a placebo. This chain uses TRBV30 with TRBJ2-3; D gene unclear. The material sequenced was peripheral blood, taken in a trial of Ad26.COV2.S vaccine versus placebo. The CDR3 loop reads CAWGSRDTQYF. CDR3 nucleotide sequence: TGTGCCTGGGGTTCAAGGGATACGCAGTATTTT.